This T cell receptor (beta chain) stems from a study of tumor and adjacent non-tumor tissue in lung cancer. Study-wide background: Stage I to III disease affected 10 men and about 5 women aged about 31 to 85.

The study, taken as a whole, reports: In normal lung, the top 100 clones were significantly more dominant than in tumor.

V was pared by 4 bases and J by 15 bases, with 13 bases of the junction left unmatched. The CDR3 runs 15 residues. Germline CDR1 and CDR2: SGHRS and YFSETQ. The template was RNA from unsorted bulk tissue. Chemotherapy-naive patients with new lung cancer underwent thoracic surgery in China, August–late 2014. TCRbeta libraries were built with three rounds of nested PCR, modified from ARM-PCR. TCRdb reanalysed the multiplex PCR reads using MiXCR and keeps one entry per CDR3 protein. The data show 65,000 to 75,000 distinct CDR3 sequences, roughly 72% seen once. This clonotype was seen ten or more times. Its antigen is currently unknown.

What was sequenced was lung tumor tissue. This TCR was recovered from a man aged 55 to 69 with non-small cell lung cancer. The genes are TRBV5-1 and TRBJ2-1, with 13 bases matching TRBD2. The CDR3: CASSAGTSGNPGWFF. The CDR3 nucleotides are TGCGCCAGCAGCGCCGGGACTAGCGGGAACCCGGGGTGGTTCTTC.